These 5 T cell receptor beta chains originate from one sample sequenced in a study of T cell responses to AZD1222 COVID-19 vaccine. Measured with immunoSEQ multiplex PCR; TCRdb has only the in-frame clones, and not every one. Among 130,000 or so clones, approximately 90% were seen once, and the ten largest hold just over 7%. Sequencing used peripheral blood, obtained on day 0 of AZD1222 vaccination. These receptors all stem from an adult in good health.

The rearrangement uses TRBV5-4 and TRBJ2-7; weak D call: TRBD2 (5 bases). Germline loops: CDR1 SGHNT, CDR2 YYREEE (reference sequence). The V gene lost 0 bases and the J gene lost 3 bases, with 10 bases spanning the gap. The CDR3 spans 14 residues. The CDR3 loop is CASSLEGEIYEQYF. CDR3 nucleotide sequence: TGTGCCAGCAGCTTGGAGGGAGAGATCTACGAGCAGTACTTC. Using reference TRBV5-4 and TRBJ2-7 for the parts outside the CDR3, the full variable domain is ETGVTQSPTHLIKTRGQQVTLRCSSQSGHNTVSWYQQALGQGPQFIFQYYREEENGRGNFPPRFSGLQFPNYSSELNVNALELDDSALYLCASSLEGEIYEQYFGPGTRLTVT.

The chain joins TRBV10-3 to TRBJ2-6; no firm D call. The CDR3 is made up of 17 amino acids. CDR1 ENHRY and CDR2 SYGVKD come from the germline V gene. V lost 0 bases and J lost 2, with 11 bases in between. The CDR3 protein is CAISESTLTTGANVLTF. DNA for the CDR3: TGTGCCATCAGTGAGTCGACTTTGACGACTGGGGCCAACGTCCTGACTTTC.

This chain uses TRBV28 with TRBJ2-7, with TRBD2 identical over 7 bases. The length of the CDR3 is 12 residues. Looked up from germline, CDR1 is MDHEN and CDR2 is SYDVKM. V was clipped by 7 bases and J by 9 bases; unmatched bases: 9. CDR3 DNA sequence: TGTGCCAGCAACCCTGGGGGGGACGGGCAGTACTTC. It codes for CASNPGGDGQYF.

The chain recombines TRBV27 with TRBJ1-6, with D perhaps TRBD1 (6 bases). Trimming left V 6 bases short and J 7 bases short, with 19 bases between. The CDR3 has 16 amino acids. The V gene's germline CDR1 is MNHEY and CDR2 SMNVEV (reference sequence). CDR3: CASRLLSGTNNSPLHF. The CDR3 DNA reads as TGTGCCAGCAGACTCTTATCCGGGACAAACAATTCACCCCTCCACTTT.

The chain employs TRBV4-3 and TRBJ2-7; TRBD1 matches 9 bases. Germline-derived CDR1 and CDR2 are LGHNA and YSLEER. The CDR3 runs to 17 residues. V was clipped by 2 bases and J by 5 bases; unmatched bases: 13. The CDR3 protein is CASSQLLPGQGTDEQYF. In DNA, the CDR3 is TGCGCCAGCAGCCAATTACTTCCGGGACAGGGTACTGACGAGCAGTACTTC.